A selection of T cell receptor beta chains follows, all from one sample in a study of blood T cell repertoires in COVID-19. Libraries were prepared by immunoSEQ multiplex PCR; TCRdb keeps only in-frame clonotypes and omits some of them. The sample has fewer than 200,000 clones, about 86% seen once; the top ten hold about 12%. The sequenced sample was peripheral blood. These receptors were taken from a woman in her 70s with COVID-19, enrolled during active disease. Each CDR3 is given with its conserved first and last residue. The D gene is left open where the match is weak.

d_gene: -; j_gene: TRBJ1-5; v_gene: TRBV28; CDR3aa: CATLANNQPQHF
d_gene: TRBD1; j_gene: TRBJ2-5; v_gene: TRBV19; CDR3aa: CASSMARGQTQYF
d_gene: -; j_gene: TRBJ1-4; v_gene: TRBV7-9; CDR3aa: CASSPLRAEKLFF
d_gene: -; j_gene: TRBJ1-2; v_gene: TRBV30; CDR3aa: CAWSSRRYGYTF
d_gene: TRBD2; j_gene: TRBJ2-7; v_gene: TRBV5-6; CDR3aa: CASSFAGTRANEQYF
d_gene: TRBD2; j_gene: TRBJ2-7; v_gene: TRBV7-9; CDR3aa: CASRSGTSASYEQYF
d_gene: TRBD1; j_gene: TRBJ1-4; v_gene: TRBV28; CDR3aa: CASSRGDRDITREKLFF
d_gene: -; j_gene: TRBJ1-1; v_gene: TRBV5-1; CDR3aa: CASSLRSDGGSEAFF
d_gene: TRBD1; j_gene: TRBJ1-4; v_gene: TRBV29-1; CDR3aa: CSVEDPRTGHEKLFF
d_gene: -; j_gene: TRBJ1-5; v_gene: TRBV3-1/TRBV3-2; CDR3aa: CASSQAGVSQPQHF
d_gene: -; j_gene: TRBJ1-5; v_gene: TRBV7-3; CDR3aa: CASSTAGKTSNQPQHF
d_gene: -; j_gene: TRBJ2-7; v_gene: TRBV30; CDR3aa: CAWSPMGQGSSYEQYF
d_gene: -; j_gene: TRBJ2-5; v_gene: TRBV4-1; CDR3aa: CASSQALDGIQETQYF
d_gene: -; j_gene: TRBJ2-3; v_gene: TRBV29-1; CDR3aa: CSAEGSGDTQYF
d_gene: TRBD2; j_gene: TRBJ2-7; v_gene: TRBV18; CDR3aa: CASSPPGGGPYEQYF
d_gene: -; j_gene: TRBJ1-1; v_gene: TRBV3-1/TRBV3-2; CDR3aa: CASSPARVGGNTEAFF
d_gene: -; j_gene: TRBJ1-2; v_gene: TRBV7-9; CDR3aa: CASSHTAGIGYTF
d_gene: -; j_gene: TRBJ2-2; v_gene: TRBV10-3; CDR3aa: CAISESAGNTGELFF
d_gene: TRBD1; j_gene: TRBJ2-7; v_gene: TRBV5-5; CDR3aa: CASSLRQGDEPYEQYF
d_gene: TRBD1; j_gene: TRBJ2-7; v_gene: TRBV5-1; CDR3aa: CASSLKGASPSLYEQYF
d_gene: -; j_gene: TRBJ1-4; v_gene: TRBV27; CDR3aa: CASSLMNGNEKLFF
d_gene: -; j_gene: TRBJ1-5; v_gene: TRBV12-3/TRBV12-4; CDR3aa: CASSLTSGQPQHF
d_gene: -; j_gene: TRBJ1-5; v_gene: TRBV27; CDR3aa: CASSLEIRGQPQHF
d_gene: TRBD2; j_gene: TRBJ2-3; v_gene: TRBV10-3; CDR3aa: CAIRTGLAASTDTQYF
d_gene: -; j_gene: TRBJ1-5; v_gene: TRBV18; CDR3aa: CASSLGTGFGNQPQHF
d_gene: -; j_gene: TRBJ2-5; v_gene: TRBV3-1/TRBV3-2; CDR3aa: CASSQVSPSRETQYF
d_gene: TRBD1; j_gene: TRBJ1-6; v_gene: TRBV28; CDR3aa: CASRGGDRDNSPLHF
d_gene: -; j_gene: TRBJ2-7; v_gene: TRBV7-6; CDR3aa: CASSLTASTTFYEQYF
d_gene: -; j_gene: TRBJ2-1; v_gene: TRBV30; CDR3aa: CAWRDLLEQFF
d_gene: -; j_gene: TRBJ1-4; v_gene: TRBV28; CDR3aa: CASSLHSPGNEKLFF
d_gene: TRBD1; j_gene: TRBJ1-6; v_gene: TRBV19; CDR3aa: CASSGQALRSSPLHF
d_gene: -; j_gene: TRBJ1-1; v_gene: TRBV18; CDR3aa: CASSPNTNTEAFF
d_gene: -; j_gene: TRBJ1-4; v_gene: TRBV3-1/TRBV3-2; CDR3aa: CASSQAGKGLREKLFF
d_gene: -; j_gene: TRBJ1-1; v_gene: TRBV27; CDR3aa: CADSPKKAFF
d_gene: -; j_gene: TRBJ1-3; v_gene: TRBV7-9; CDR3aa: CASSPETGSGNTIYF
d_gene: -; j_gene: TRBJ1-5; v_gene: TRBV2; CDR3aa: CASSQGNNQPQHF
d_gene: -; j_gene: TRBJ1-6; v_gene: TRBV7-9; CDR3aa: CASTRVRGDSPLHF
d_gene: TRBD1; j_gene: TRBJ2-1; v_gene: TRBV18; CDR3aa: CASSPTDRVGEQFF
d_gene: -; j_gene: TRBJ1-1; v_gene: TRBV10-2; CDR3aa: CASRRWKEGTEAFF
d_gene: TRBD1; j_gene: TRBJ2-2; v_gene: TRBV5-1; CDR3aa: CASSPTGTANTGELFF
d_gene: -; j_gene: TRBJ1-2; v_gene: TRBV7-3; CDR3aa: CASSLTGTSYGYTF
d_gene: -; j_gene: TRBJ2-3; v_gene: TRBV29-1; CDR3aa: CSVDSDTQYF
d_gene: TRBD1; j_gene: TRBJ1-5; v_gene: TRBV28; CDR3aa: CASSLPRTGMGNQPQHF
d_gene: -; j_gene: TRBJ1-2; v_gene: TRBV4-1; CDR3aa: CASSQDPPVGSNYGYTF
d_gene: TRBD2; j_gene: TRBJ2-5; v_gene: TRBV6-5; CDR3aa: CASSYQLGGRGETQYF
d_gene: -; j_gene: TRBJ1-2; v_gene: TRBV28; CDR3aa: CASREGGVGYTF
d_gene: -; j_gene: TRBJ2-2; v_gene: TRBV19; CDR3aa: CASSSGLLAGELFF
d_gene: TRBD1; j_gene: TRBJ1-2; v_gene: TRBV7-2; CDR3aa: CASSSSQRTGGYTF
d_gene: TRBD2; j_gene: TRBJ2-5; v_gene: TRBV9; CDR3aa: CASSEPGLAGDETQYF
d_gene: -; j_gene: TRBJ1-5; v_gene: TRBV6-1; CDR3aa: CASSDQVHQPQHF
d_gene: TRBD1; j_gene: TRBJ2-3; v_gene: TRBV14; CDR3aa: CASSQRTGGSTDTQYF
d_gene: -; j_gene: TRBJ2-3; v_gene: TRBV18; CDR3aa: CASSPQAESTDTQYF
d_gene: TRBD1; j_gene: TRBJ2-7; v_gene: TRBV5-6; CDR3aa: CASSSDRGYEQYF
d_gene: TRBD1; j_gene: TRBJ2-5; v_gene: TRBV2; CDR3aa: CASKLQGGQETQYF
d_gene: TRBD1; j_gene: TRBJ2-3; v_gene: TRBV11-2; CDR3aa: CASSLQGLVLDTQYF